A single sample gave rise to the 15 T cell receptor beta chains below, sequenced in a study of technical replicates of blood from a handful of donors. The assay was immunoSEQ multiplex PCR, and TCRdb's table has in-frame clones only and misses some. Seen here are some 84,000 clones, roughly 90% observed once, and the top ten hold about 0.4%. Sequencing used T cells isolated from PBMCs. Every receptor here comes from a human donor in good health.

This rearrangement joins TRBV29-1 to TRBJ2-7; D call uncertain. With 4 bases removed from V and 0 bases from J, the gap between germline ends came to 13 bases. This CDR3 comprises 14 residues. From germline, CDR1 is SQVTM and CDR2 ANQGSEA. CDR3 nucleotide sequence: TGCAGCGTTGTCCCTGCGTGGAGCTCCTACGAGCAGTACTTC. Translation gives CSVVPAWSSYEQYF.

The rearrangement links TRBV2 to TRBJ2-7, with a possible D match to TRBD1 (6 bases). The germline V gene encodes CDR1 SNHLY and CDR2 FYNNEI. The CDR3 is made up of 14 amino acids. V was shortened by 6 bases and J by 2 bases, with 14 bases between the two germline ends. The CDR3 here is CASRQASGAYEQYF. As DNA, the CDR3 is TGTGCCAGCAGGCAGGCTTCAGGGGCCTACGAGCAGTACTTC.

This chain connects TRBV7-9 to TRBJ1-5, with 8 positions matching TRBD1. The CDR3 is made up of 13 amino acids. Germline CDR1 and CDR2: SEHNR and FQNEAQ (reference sequence). Germline trimming cut 5 bases from V and 5 bases from J; bases unmatched to any gene: 2. In nucleotides, the CDR3 is TGTGCCAGCAGCCTGACAGGGGATCAGCCCCAGCATTTT. It encodes CASSLTGDQPQHF.

The chain recombines TRBV10-3 with TRBJ2-1; maybe TRBD1 (6 bases). Germline CDR1 and CDR2: ENHRY and SYGVKD. V dropped 8 bases and J dropped 5 bases, with 13 bases sitting between them. This CDR3 spans 13 amino acids. CDR3 amino acids: CAIGQRDNNEQFF. Written as DNA, the CDR3 is TGTGCCATCGGACAGAGAGACAACAATGAGCAGTTCTTC.

V gene TRBV5-6 combines with J gene TRBJ2-7; no clear D gene. The CDR3 consists of 14 residues. The V gene's germline CDR1 is SGHDT and CDR2 YYEEEE. V lost 2 bases to trimming and J lost 0 bases, with 9 bases between them. CDR3 sequence (DNA): TGTGCCAGCAGCTTAACTGGTAGCTCCTACGAGCAGTACTTC. It is translated as CASSLTGSSYEQYF.

V gene TRBV30 combines with J gene TRBJ1-1; no reliable D call. Germline V lookup: CDR1 GTSNPN, CDR2 SVGIG (reference sequence). V gave up 2 bases and J gave up 7 bases, with 8 bases separating them. This CDR3 region has 11 residues. The chain's CDR3 is CAWSMEGEAFF. The DNA for the CDR3 is TGTGCCTGGAGTATGGAGGGTGAAGCTTTCTTT.

The rearrangement uses TRBV20-1 and TRBJ1-2, with 9 nucleotides matching TRBD1. Germline V CDR1 and CDR2: DFQATT, SNEGSKA (reference sequence). The CDR3 is made up of 11 amino acids. Written as DNA, the CDR3 is TGCAGCCTGAGGACAGGGGATGGCTACACCTTC. This translates into CSLRTGDGYTF.

J is TRBJ2-3 and V is TRBV7-6, with D possibly matching TRBD1 (6 bases). Per the germline V gene, CDR1 is SGHVS and CDR2 is FNYEAQ. The CDR3 loop spans 14 amino acids. The V gene lost 5 bases and the J gene lost 3 bases, with 12 bases spanning the gap. CDR3 DNA sequence: TGTGCCAGCAGCCCTCCCGACAGGACAGATACGCAGTATTTT. Its protein product is CASSPPDRTDTQYF.

The V call is TRBV19, the J call TRBJ2-5; no clear D. This CDR3 contains 11 residues. Germline V gives CDR1 LNHDA, CDR2 SQIVND (reference sequence). Trimming shortened V by 10 bases and J by 1 base, and 7 bases separated the two germline ends. CDR3 protein: CATLIQETQYF. CDR3 in DNA: TGTGCCACCCTAATCCAAGAGACCCAGTACTTC.

V is TRBV27 and J is TRBJ1-5; 7 bases align to TRBD1. V lost 8 bases to trimming and J lost 0 bases; unmatched junction nucleotides: 16. The CDR3 is 18 amino acids. Germline V gene sequence: CDR1 MNHEY, CDR2 SMNVEV (reference sequence). DNA for the CDR3: TGTGCCAGCGGGGTGGCAGGGGGAAGAAAAAATAGCAATCAGCCCCAGCATTTT. This codes for CASGVAGGRKNSNQPQHF.

V and J are TRBV5-6 and TRBJ2-7; a weak D match, TRBD2 (5 bases). V dropped 1 base and J dropped 5 bases, with 13 bases sitting between them. The CDR3 is 14 amino acids. Per germline, CDR1 SGHDT and CDR2 YYEEEE. The CDR3: CASSLFSVGHEQYF. CDR3 nucleotide sequence: TGTGCCAGCAGCTTGTTTAGCGTGGGCCACGAGCAGTACTTC.

The V gene is TRBV6-1, the J gene TRBJ2-1; D call uncertain. Trimming removed 5 bases from V and 0 bases from J, with 11 bases in between. CDR3 length: 15 residues. Germline V gives CDR1 MNHNS, CDR2 SASEGT. The CDR3 sequence is CASSLELSSYNEQFF. In nucleotides, the CDR3 is TGTGCCAGCAGTCTTGAACTGAGCTCCTACAATGAGCAGTTCTTC.

The chain has TRBV6-5 and TRBJ2-3, with 9 positions matching TRBD1. With 6 bases clipped from V and 4 bases from J, the junction kept 5 bases outside the gene matches. Germline V lookup: CDR1 MNHEY, CDR2 SVGAGI. The CDR3 has 14 residues. CDR3 DNA: TGTGCCAGCAGCCCGGGACAGGGTCCAGATACGCAGTATTTT. This codes for CASSPGQGPDTQYF.

The chain has TRBV6-5 and TRBJ1-2; no clear D. Trimming stripped 2 bases from V and 0 bases from J, with 7 bases between. CDR3 length: 14 amino acids. Germline V gives CDR1 MNHEY, CDR2 SVGAGI. CDR3 residues: CASSYREANYGYTF. DNA for the CDR3: TGTGCCAGCAGTTACCGGGAGGCTAACTATGGCTACACCTTC.

The V and J genes are TRBV2 and TRBJ1-5, with TRBD1 as a possible D gene (6 bases). This CDR3 contains 16 residues. The germline gives CDR1 SNHLY, CDR2 FYNNEI. The V end was cut by 8 bases, the J end by 0 bases, with 17 bases between. The CDR3 DNA follows: TGTGCCAGCCACCTGGACAGCGCATATAGCAATCAGCCCCAGCATTTT. Encoded protein: CASHLDSAYSNQPQHF.